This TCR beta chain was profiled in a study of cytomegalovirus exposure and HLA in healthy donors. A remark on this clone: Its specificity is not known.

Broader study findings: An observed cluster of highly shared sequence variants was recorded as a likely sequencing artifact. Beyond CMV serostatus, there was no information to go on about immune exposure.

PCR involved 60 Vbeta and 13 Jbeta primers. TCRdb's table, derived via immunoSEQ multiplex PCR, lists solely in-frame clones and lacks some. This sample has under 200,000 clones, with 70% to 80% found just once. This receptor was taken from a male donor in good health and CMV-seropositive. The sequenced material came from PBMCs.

CDR3 loop: CASSLGAGVSDEQFF. In DNA, the CDR3 is TGCGCCAGCAGCTTAGGGGCGGGGGTATCCGATGAGCAGTTCTTC. The chain joins TRBV5-1 to TRBJ2-1, with TRBD2 matching over 7 bases. This CDR3 contains 15 residues. Germline values: CDR1 SGHRS, CDR2 YFSETQ. The ends lost 2 bases at V and 8 bases at J; junction bases unmatched: 10.